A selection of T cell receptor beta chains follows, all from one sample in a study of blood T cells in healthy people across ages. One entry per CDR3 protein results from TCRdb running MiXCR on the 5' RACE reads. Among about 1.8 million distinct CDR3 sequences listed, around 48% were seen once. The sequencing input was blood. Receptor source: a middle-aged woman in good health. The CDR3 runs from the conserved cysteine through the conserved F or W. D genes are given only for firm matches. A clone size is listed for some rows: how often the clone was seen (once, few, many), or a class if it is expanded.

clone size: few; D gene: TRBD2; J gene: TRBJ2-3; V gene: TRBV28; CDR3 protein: CASSGAGATQYF; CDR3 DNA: TGTGCCAGCAGTGGAGCGGGGGCTACGCAGTATTTT
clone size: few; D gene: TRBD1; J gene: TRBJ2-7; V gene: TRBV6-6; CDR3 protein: CASGRTGSTYEQYF; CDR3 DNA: TGTGCCAGCGGGCGGACAGGGAGCACCTACGAGCAGTACTTC
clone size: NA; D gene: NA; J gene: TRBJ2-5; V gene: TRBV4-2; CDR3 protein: CASSQGSSVGETQYF; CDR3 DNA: TGTGCCAGCAGCCAAGGTTCGTCGGTGGGGGAGACCCAGTACTTC
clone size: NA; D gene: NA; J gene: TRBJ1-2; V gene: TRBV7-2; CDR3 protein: CASSPRLGRRGYTF; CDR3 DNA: TGTGCCAGCAGCCCCAGGTTGGGACGACGGGGCTACACCTTC
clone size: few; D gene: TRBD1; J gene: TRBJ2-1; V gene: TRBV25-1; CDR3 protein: CASSGIDRGNEQFF; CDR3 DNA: TGTGCCAGCAGTGGAATCGACAGGGGAAATGAGCAGTTCTTC
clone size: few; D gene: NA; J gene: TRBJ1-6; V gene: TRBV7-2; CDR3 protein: CASSSREGGSYNSPLHF; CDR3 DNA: TGTGCCAGCAGCTCCCGAGAGGGGGGCTCCTATAATTCACCCCTCCACTTT
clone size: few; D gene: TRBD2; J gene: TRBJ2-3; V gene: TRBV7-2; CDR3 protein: CASSLQTSGGTDTQYF; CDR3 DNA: TGTGCCAGCAGCTTACAGACTAGCGGGGGGACAGATACGCAGTATTTT
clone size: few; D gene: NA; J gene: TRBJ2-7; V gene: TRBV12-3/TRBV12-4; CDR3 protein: CASQYLNEQYF; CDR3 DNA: TGTGCCAGCCAGTACCTCAACGAGCAGTACTTC
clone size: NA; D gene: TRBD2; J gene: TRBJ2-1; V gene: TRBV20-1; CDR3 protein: CSARRGRRPEQFF; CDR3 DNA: TGCAGTGCTAGGCGCGGGAGGAGGCCCGAGCAGTTCTTC
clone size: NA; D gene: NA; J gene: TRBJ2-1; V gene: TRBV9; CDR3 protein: CASSEGGASYNEQFF; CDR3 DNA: TGTGCCAGCAGCGAGGGGGGGGCGAGTTACAATGAGCAGTTCTTC
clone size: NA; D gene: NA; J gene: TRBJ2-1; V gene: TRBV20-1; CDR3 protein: CSARAPGEQFF; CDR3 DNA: TGCAGTGCTAGAGCCCCAGGGGAGCAGTTCTTC
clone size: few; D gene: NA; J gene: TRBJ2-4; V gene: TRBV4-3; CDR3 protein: CASSSQGGNIQYF; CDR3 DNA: TGCGCCAGCAGCTCACAAGGGGGAAACATTCAGTACTTC
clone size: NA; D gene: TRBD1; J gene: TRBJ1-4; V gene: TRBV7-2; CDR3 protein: CASNLGTGNEKLFF; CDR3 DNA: TGTGCCAGCAATCTCGGGACAGGAAATGAAAAACTGTTTTTT
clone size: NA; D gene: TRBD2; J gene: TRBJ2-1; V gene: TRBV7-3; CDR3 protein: CASSAQGLAGVDYNKQFF; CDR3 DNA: TGTGCCAGCAGCGCCCAAGGACTAGCGGGAGTTGACTACAATAAGCAGTTCTTC
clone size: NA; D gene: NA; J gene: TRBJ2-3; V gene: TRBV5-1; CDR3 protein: CASSLESSTDTQYF; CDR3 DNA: TGCGCCAGCAGCTTGGAGTCCAGCACAGATACGCAGTATTTT
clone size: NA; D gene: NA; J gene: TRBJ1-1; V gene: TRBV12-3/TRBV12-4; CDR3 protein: CASRVDYRFTNTEAFF; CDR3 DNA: TGTGCCAGTCGTGTAGATTACAGGTTTACGAACACTGAAGCTTTCTTT
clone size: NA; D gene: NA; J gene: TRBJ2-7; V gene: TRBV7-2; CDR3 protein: CASSLGGATRGDVQYF; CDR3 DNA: TGTGCCAGCAGCTTAGGGGGGGCAACTAGAGGTGACGTTCAGTACTTC
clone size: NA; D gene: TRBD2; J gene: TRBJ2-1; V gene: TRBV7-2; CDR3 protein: CASSPGLGLYNEQFF; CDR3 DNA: TGTGCCAGCAGCCCGGGACTAGGTCTCTACAATGAGCAGTTCTTC
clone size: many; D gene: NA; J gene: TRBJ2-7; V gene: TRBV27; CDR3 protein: CASTQGYEQYF; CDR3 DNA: TGTGCCAGCACCCAGGGCTACGAGCAGTACTTC
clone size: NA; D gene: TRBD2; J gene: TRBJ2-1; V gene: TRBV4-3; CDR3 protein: CASSQDQAGGPETQFF; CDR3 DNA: TGCGCCAGCAGCCAAGATCAAGCGGGGGGGCCAGAGACCCAGTTCTTC
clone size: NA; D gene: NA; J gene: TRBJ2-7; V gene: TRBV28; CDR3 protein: CASSFGTGRNCEQYF; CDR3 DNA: TGTGCCAGCAGTTTTGGAACAGGTCGGAACTGCGAGCAGTACTTC
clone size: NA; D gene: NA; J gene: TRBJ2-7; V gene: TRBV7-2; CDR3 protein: CASSVDWQYEQYF; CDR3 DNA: TGTGCCAGCAGCGTAGATTGGCAGTACGAGCAGTACTTC
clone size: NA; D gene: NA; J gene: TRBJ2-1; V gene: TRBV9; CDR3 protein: CASSLGGTFNEQFF; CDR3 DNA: TGTGCCAGCAGCTTGGGAGGGACATTCAATGAGCAGTTCTTC
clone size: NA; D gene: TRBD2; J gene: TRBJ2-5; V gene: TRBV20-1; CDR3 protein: CSALGPRTSGGSPWETQYF; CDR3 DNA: TGCAGTGCCCTCGGACCTAGGACTAGCGGGGGGTCCCCATGGGAGACCCAGTACTTC
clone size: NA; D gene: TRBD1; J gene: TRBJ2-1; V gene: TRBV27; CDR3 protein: CASSDGQAVGDEQFF; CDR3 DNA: TGTGCCAGCAGTGACGGACAGGCCGTAGGGGATGAGCAGTTCTTC
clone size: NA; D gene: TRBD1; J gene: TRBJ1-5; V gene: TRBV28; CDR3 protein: CASSSHPGTDQPQHF; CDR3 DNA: TGTGCCAGCAGTTCCCATCCCGGGACAGATCAGCCCCAGCATTTT
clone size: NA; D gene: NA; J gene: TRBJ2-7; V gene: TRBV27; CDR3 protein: CASRGISEQYF; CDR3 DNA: TGTGCCAGCAGGGGGATCTCCGAGCAGTACTTC
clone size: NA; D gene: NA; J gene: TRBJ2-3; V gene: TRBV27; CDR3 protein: CASSLWTTSDTQYF; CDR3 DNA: TGTGCCAGCAGTTTGTGGACTACATCAGATACGCAGTATTTT
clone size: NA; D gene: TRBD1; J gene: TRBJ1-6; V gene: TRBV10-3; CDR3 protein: CAISESAGGLSSYNSPLHF; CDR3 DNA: TGTGCCATCAGTGAGTCGGCAGGGGGTTTGAGCTCCTATAATTCACCCCTCCACTTT